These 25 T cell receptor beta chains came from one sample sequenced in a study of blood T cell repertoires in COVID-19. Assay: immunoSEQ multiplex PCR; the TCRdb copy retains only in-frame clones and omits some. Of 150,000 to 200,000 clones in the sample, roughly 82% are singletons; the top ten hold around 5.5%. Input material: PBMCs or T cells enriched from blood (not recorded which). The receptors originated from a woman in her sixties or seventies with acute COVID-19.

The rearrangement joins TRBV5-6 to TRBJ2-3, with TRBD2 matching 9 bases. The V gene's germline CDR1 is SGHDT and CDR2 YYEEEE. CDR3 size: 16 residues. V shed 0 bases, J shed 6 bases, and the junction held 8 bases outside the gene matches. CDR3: CASSLGASGAEDTQYF. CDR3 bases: TGTGCCAGCAGCTTGGGAGCTAGCGGGGCCGAGGATACGCAGTATTTT.

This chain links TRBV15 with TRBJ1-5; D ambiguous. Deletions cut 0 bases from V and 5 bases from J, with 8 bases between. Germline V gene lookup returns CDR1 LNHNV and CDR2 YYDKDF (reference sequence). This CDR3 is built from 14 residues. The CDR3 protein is CATSRDRGHQPQHF. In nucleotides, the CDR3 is TGTGCCACCAGCAGAGATAGAGGTCATCAGCCCCAGCATTTT.

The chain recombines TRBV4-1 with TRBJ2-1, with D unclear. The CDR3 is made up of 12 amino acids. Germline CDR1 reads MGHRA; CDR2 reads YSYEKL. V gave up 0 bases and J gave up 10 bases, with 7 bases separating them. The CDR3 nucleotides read TGCGCCAGCAGCCAAGATAAGCGAGAGCAGTTCTTC. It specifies CASSQDKREQFF.

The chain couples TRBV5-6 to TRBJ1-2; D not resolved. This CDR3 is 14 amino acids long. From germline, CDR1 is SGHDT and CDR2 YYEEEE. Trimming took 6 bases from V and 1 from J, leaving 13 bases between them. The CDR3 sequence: CASTSESINYGYTF. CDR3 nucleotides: TGTGCCAGCACCTCAGAATCGATTAACTATGGCTACACCTTC. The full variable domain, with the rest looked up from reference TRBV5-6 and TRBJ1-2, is DAGVTQSPTHLIKTRGQQVTLRCSPKSGHDTVSWYQQALGQGPQFIFQYYEEEERQRGNFPDRFSGHQFPNYSSELNVNALLLGDSALYLCASTSESINYGYTFGSGTRLTVV.

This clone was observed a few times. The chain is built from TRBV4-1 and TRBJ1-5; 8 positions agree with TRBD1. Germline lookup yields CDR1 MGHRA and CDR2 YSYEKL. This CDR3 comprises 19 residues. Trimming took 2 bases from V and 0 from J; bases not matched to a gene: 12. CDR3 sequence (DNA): TGCGCCAGCAGCCAAAAAATCTCAGGGGGCGCAGGTAGCAATCAGCCCCAGCATTTT. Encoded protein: CASSQKISGGAGSNQPQHF.

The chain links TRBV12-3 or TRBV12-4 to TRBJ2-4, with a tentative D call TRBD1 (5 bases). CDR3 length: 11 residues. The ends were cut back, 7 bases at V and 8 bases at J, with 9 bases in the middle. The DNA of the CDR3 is TGTGCCAGCAAAACAGGTTACATTCAGTACTTC. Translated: CASKTGYIQYF.

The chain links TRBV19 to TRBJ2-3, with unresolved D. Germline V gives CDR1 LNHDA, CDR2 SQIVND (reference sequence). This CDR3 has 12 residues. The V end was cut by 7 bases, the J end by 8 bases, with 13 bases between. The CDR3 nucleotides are TGTGCCAGTACTGCAGGCGTGAGTACGCAGTATTTT. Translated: CASTAGVSTQYF. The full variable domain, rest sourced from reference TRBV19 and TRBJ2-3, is DGGITQSPKYLFRKEGQNVTLSCEQNLNHDAMYWYRQDPGQGLRLIYYSQIVNDFQKGDIAEGYSVSREKKESFPLTVTSAQKNPTAFYLCASTAGVSTQYFGPGTRLTVL.

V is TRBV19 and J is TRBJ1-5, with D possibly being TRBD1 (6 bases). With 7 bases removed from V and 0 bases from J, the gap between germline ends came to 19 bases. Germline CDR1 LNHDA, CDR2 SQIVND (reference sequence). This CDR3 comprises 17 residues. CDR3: CASTPLGGGISNQPQHF. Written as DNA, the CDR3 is TGTGCCAGTACCCCCCTTGGGGGCGGAATTAGCAATCAGCCCCAGCATTTT.

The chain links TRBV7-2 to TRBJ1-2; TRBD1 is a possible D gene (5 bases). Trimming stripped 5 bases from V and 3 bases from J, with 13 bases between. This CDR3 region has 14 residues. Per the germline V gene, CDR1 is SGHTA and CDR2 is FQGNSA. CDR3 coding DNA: TGTGCCAGCAGCGCCACACAGGTCCACTATGGCTACACCTTC. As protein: CASSATQVHYGYTF.

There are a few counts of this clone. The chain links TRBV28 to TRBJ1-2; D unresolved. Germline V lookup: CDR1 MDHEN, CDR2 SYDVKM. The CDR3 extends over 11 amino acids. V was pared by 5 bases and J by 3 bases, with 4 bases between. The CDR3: CASSTDYGYTF. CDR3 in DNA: TGTGCCAGCAGTACGGACTATGGCTACACCTTC.

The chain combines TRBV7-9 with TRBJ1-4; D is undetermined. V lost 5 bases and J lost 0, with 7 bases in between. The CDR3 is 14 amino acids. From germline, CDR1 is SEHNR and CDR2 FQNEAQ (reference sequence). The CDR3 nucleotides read TGTGCCAGCAGCCTTACAGCAACTAATGAAAAACTGTTTTTT. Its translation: CASSLTATNEKLFF.

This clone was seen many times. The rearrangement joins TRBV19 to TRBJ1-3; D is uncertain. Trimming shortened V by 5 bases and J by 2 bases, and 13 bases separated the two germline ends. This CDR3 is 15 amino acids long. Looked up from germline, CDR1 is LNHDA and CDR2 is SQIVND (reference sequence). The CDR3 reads CASSPRAGTGNTIYF. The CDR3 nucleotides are TGTGCCAGTAGTCCCCGGGCGGGGACTGGAAACACCATATATTTT.

In DNA form, the CDR3 reads TGTGCCAGCAGCGCTAGCGGGGGACGGGAGACCCAGTACTTC. It specifies CASSASGGRETQYF. This chain connects TRBV9 to TRBJ2-5; 10 bases map to TRBD2. CDR3 length: 14 residues. With V trimmed by 3 bases and J by 5 bases, 4 bases remained unmatched. Germline V CDR1 and CDR2: SGDLS, YYNGEE.

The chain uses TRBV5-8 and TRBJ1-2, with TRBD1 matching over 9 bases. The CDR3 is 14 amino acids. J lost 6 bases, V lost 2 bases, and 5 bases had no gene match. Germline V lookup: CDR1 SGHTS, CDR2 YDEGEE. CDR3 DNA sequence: TGTGCCAGCAGCTTAGTACAGGGGGCGGATGGCTACACCTTC. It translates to CASSLVQGADGYTF. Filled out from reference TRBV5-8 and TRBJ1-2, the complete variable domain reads EAGVTQSPTHLIKTRGQQATLRCSPISGHTSVYWYQQALGLGLQFLLWYDEGEERNRGNFPPRFSGRQFPNYSSELNVNALELEDSALYLCASSLVQGADGYTFGSGTRLTVV.

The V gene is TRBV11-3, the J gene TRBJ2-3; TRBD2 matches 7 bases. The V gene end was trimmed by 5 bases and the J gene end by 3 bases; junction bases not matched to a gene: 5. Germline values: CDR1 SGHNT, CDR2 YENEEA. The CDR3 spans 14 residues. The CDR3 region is CASSTRGYTDTQYF. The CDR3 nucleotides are TGTGCCAGCAGCACGCGGGGGTATACAGATACGCAGTATTTT.

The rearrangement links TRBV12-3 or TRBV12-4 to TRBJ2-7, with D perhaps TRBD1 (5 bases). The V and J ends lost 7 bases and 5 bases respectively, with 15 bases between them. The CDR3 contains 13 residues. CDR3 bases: TGTGCCAGCACCGAAATAATAGGGGACGAGCAGTACTTC. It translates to CASTEIIGDEQYF.

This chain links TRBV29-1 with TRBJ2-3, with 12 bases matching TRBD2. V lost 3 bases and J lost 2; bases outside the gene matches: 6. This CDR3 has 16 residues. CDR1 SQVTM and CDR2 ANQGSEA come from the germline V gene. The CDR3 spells CSVEPLAGGNTDTQYF. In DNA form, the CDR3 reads TGCAGCGTTGAGCCTCTAGCGGGGGGGAACACAGATACGCAGTATTTT.

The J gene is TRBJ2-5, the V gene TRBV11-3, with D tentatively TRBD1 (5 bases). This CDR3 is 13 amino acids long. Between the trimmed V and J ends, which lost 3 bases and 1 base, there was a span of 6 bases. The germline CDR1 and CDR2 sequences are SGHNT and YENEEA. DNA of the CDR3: TGTGCCAGCAGCTTGGGGCTCCAAGAGACCCAGTACTTC. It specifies CASSLGLQETQYF.

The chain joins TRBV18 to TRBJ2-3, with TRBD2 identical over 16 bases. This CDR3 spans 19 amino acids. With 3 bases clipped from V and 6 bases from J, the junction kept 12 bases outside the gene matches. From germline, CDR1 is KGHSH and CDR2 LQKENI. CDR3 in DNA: TGTGCCAGCTCACCCTCCGGGACTAGCGGGGGGGGCCCCCTGGATACGCAGTATTTT. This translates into CASSPSGTSGGGPLDTQYF.

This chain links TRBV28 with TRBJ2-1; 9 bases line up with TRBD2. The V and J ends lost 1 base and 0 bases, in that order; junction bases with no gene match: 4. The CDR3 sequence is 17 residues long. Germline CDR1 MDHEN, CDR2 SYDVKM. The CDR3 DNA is TGTGCCAGCAGTTTATCCGCGGGAGGGAGCTCCTACAATGAGCAGTTCTTC. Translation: CASSLSAGGSSYNEQFF.

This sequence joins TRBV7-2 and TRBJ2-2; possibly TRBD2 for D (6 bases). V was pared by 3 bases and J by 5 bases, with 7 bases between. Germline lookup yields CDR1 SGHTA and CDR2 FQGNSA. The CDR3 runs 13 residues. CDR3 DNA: TGTGCCAGCAGCTTGGGGGGTACCGGGGAGCTGTTTTTT. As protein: CASSLGGTGELFF. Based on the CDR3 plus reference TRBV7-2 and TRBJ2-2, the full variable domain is GAGVSQSPSNKVTEKGKDVELRCDPISGHTALYWYRQSLGQGLEFLIYFQGNSAPDKSGLPSDRFSAERTGGSVSTLTIQRTQQEDSAVYLCASSLGGTGELFFGEGSRLTVL.

CDR3: CASSTDRPQESTDTQYF. CDR3 nucleotides: TGTGCCAGCTCAACTGACAGGCCCCAAGAGAGCACAGATACGCAGTATTTT. The J gene is TRBJ2-3, the V gene TRBV18, with D perhaps matching TRBD1 (6 bases). V was shortened by 5 bases and J by 0 bases, with 18 bases between the two germline ends. CDR3 size: 17 residues. Germline V gives CDR1 KGHSH, CDR2 LQKENI.

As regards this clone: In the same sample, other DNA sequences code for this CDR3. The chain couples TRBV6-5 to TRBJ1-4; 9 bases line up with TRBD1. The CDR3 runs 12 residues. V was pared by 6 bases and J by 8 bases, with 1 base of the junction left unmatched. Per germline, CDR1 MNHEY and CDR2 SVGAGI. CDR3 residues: CASRTGGEKLFF. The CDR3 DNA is TGTGCCAGCAGGACAGGGGGGGAAAAACTGTTTTTT.

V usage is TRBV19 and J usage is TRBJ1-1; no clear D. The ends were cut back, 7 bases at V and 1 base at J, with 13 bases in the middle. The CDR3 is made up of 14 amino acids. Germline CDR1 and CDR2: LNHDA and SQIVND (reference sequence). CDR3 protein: CASNWWGANTEAFF. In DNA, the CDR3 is TGTGCCAGTAATTGGTGGGGAGCGAACACTGAAGCTTTCTTT.

The CDR3 nucleotides are TGTGCCAGCAGTTTATGGGACAGGGCCGACAATGAGCAGTTCTTC. The encoded protein is CASSLWDRADNEQFF. The J gene is TRBJ2-1, the V gene TRBV28; 8 positions match TRBD1. This CDR3 has 15 amino acids. V was pared by 0 bases and J by 5 bases, with 3 bases of the junction left unmatched. Germline V gene sequence: CDR1 MDHEN, CDR2 SYDVKM.